Here is one TCR beta chain with its context. Its antigen is undetermined. Germline lookup yields CDR1 SGHRS and CDR2 YFSETQ. V gave up 4 bases and J gave up 5 bases, with 15 bases separating them. This CDR3 spans 14 amino acids. The data stem from a study of radiotherapy plus CTLA-4 blockade in lung cancer. Study-level background: Patients showed objective responses in 18% of cases, and disease control was achieved by over 25%.

Whole-study findings and limits: Reportedly, early blood T cell clone dynamics best predicted response, with interferon-beta. After radiotherapy and ipilimumab, tumor-derived clones expanded in peripheral blood.

Libraries were prepared by immunoSEQ multiplex PCR; TCRdb keeps only in-frame clonotypes and omits some of them. The table lists over 85,000 clones, 60% to 75% of them singletons. Ipilimumab-mediated CTLA-4 blockade plus focal radiation was given to patients having chemo-refractory metastatic non-small-cell lung cancer. The gene calls are TRBV5-1 and TRBJ2-5; tentative D call: TRBD2 (5 bases). The specimen was peripheral blood, collected from a patient treated with radiotherapy plus ipilimumab. This TCR derives from a human donor with non-small cell lung cancer who had a partial response to radiotherapy plus ipilimumab. Some clones in this sample may be carry-over from other donors' samples. The CDR3 spells CASSPRPEVETQYF. The CDR3 DNA reads TGCGCCAGCAGCCCAAGGCCGGAGGTGGAGACCCAGTACTTC.